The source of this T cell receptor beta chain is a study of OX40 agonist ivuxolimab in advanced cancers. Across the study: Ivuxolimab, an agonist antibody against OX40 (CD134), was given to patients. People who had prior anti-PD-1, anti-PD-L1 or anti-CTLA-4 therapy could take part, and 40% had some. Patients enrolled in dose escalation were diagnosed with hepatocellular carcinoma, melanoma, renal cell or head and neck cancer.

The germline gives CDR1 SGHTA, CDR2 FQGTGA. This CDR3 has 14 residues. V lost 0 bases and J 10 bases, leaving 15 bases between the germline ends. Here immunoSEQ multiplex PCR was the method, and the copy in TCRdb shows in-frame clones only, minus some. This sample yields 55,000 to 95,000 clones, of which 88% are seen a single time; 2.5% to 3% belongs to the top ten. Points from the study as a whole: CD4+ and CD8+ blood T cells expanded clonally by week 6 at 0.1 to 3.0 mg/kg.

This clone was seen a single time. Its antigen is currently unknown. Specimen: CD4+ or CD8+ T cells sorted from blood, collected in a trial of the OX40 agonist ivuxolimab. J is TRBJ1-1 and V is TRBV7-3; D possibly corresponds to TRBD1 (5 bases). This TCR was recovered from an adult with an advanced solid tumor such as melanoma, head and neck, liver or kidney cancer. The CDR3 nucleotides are TGTGCCAGCAGCTTAACGCCGGGGGATCGGGGAGCTTTCTTT. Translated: CASSLTPGDRGAFF. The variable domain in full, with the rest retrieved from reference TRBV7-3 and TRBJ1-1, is GAGVSQTPSNKVTEKGKYVELRCDPISGHTALYWYRQSLGQGPEFLIYFQGTGAADDSGLPNDRFFAVRPEGSVSTLKIQRTERGDSAVYLCASSLTPGDRGAFFGQGTRLTVV.